Described below is a single T cell receptor beta chain sequence and its context. Antigen: not known. This specimen comes from a study of shared clonotypes between healthy human individuals. Notes on the study in general: Estimated clonotype richness was generally higher in naive than memory subsets.

The study ran the assay at deep level. TCRdb's copy holds only in-frame clones and misses some; the assay was immunoSEQ multiplex PCR. The profile shows about 1.4 million clones, more than 95% of them singletons. Germline lookup yields CDR1 SGHRS and CDR2 YFSETQ. The CDR3 runs 14 residues. The V gene end was trimmed by 4 bases and the J gene end by 6 bases; junction bases not matched to a gene: 7. The sequencing input was naive CD4+ T cells sorted from blood. Sample subset: CD45RA+ positively selected. The genes are TRBV5-1 and TRBJ2-1, with TRBD1 matching over 7 bases. The receptor was isolated from a man aged 30 to 39 in good health. The CDR3 DNA sequence: TGCGCCAGCAGCCGCGGACAGGTGGGCAATGAGCAGTTCTTC. Translation gives CASSRGQVGNEQFF. The whole variable domain, filled in from reference TRBV5-1 and TRBJ2-1, reads KAGVTQTPRYLIKTRGQQVTLSCSPISGHRSVSWYQQTPGQGLQFLFEYFSETQRNKGNFPGRFSGRQFSNSRSEMNVSTLELGDSALYLCASSRGQVGNEQFFGPGTRLTVL.